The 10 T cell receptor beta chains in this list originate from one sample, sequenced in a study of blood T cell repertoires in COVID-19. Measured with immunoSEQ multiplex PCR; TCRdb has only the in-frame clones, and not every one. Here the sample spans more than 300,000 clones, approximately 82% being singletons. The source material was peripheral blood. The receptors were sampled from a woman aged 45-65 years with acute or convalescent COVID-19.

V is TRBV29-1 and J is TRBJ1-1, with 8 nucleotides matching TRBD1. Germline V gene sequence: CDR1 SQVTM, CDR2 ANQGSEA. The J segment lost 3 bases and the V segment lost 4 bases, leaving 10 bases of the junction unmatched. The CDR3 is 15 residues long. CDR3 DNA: TGCAGCGTTGTGAGACAGGGGTTAGAGGACACTGAAGCTTTCTTT. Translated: CSVVRQGLEDTEAFF.

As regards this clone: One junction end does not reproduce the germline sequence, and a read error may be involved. The CDR3 sequence: CASSLGSGNAGELFF. CDR3 sequence (DNA): TGTGCCAGCAGCTTGGGTTCAGGGAACGCCGGGGAGCTGTTTTTT. This chain joins TRBV5-8 and TRBJ2-2; TRBD1 is a possible D gene (5 bases). This CDR3 comprises 15 residues. Germline V gene lookup returns CDR1 SGHTS and CDR2 YDEGEE.

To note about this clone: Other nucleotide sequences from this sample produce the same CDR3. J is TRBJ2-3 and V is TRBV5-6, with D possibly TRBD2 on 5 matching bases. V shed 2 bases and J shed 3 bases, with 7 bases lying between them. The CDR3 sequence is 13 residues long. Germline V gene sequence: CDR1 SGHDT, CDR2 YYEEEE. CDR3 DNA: TGTGCCAGCAGCTTACGAGGGACAGATACGCAGTATTTT. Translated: CASSLRGTDTQYF.

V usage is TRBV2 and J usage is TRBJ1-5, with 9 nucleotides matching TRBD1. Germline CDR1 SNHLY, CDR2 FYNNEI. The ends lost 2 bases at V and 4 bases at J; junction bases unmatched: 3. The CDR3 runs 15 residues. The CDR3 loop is CASSEWGQGNQPQHF. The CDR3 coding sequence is TGTGCCAGCAGTGAATGGGGACAGGGAAATCAGCCCCAGCATTTT.

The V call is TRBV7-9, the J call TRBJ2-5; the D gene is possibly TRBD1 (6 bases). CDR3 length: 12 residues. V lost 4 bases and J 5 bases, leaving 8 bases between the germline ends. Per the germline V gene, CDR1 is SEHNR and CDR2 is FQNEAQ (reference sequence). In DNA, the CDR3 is TGTGCCAGCAGCTGGACAGAGGAGACCCAGTACTTC. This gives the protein CASSWTEETQYF.

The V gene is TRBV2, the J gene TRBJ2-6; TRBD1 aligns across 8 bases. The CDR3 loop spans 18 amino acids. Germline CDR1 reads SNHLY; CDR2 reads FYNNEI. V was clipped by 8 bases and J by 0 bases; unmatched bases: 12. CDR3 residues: CASSRSGTGASGANVLTF. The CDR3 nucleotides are TGTGCCAGCTCCAGATCCGGGACAGGTGCCTCTGGGGCCAACGTCCTGACTTTC.

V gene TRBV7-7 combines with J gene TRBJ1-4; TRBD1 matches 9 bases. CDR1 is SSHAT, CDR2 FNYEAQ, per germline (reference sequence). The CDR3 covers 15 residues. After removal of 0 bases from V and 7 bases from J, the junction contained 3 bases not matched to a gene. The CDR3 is CASSLAGTGTEKLFF. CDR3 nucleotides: TGTGCCAGCAGCTTAGCGGGGACAGGGACTGAAAAACTGTTTTTT.

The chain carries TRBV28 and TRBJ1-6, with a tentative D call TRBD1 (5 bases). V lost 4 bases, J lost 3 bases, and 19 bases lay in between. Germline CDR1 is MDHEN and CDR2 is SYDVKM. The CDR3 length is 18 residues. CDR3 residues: CASSWGDRMSHYNSPLHF. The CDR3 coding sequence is TGTGCCAGCAGTTGGGGGGATAGGATGTCCCACTATAATTCACCCCTCCACTTT. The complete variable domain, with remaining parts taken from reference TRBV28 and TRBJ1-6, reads DVKVTQSSRYLVKRTGEKVFLECVQDMDHENMFWYRQDPGLGLRLIYFSYDVKMKEKGDIPEGYSVSREKKERFSLILESASTNQTSMYLCASSWGDRMSHYNSPLHFGNGTRLTVT.

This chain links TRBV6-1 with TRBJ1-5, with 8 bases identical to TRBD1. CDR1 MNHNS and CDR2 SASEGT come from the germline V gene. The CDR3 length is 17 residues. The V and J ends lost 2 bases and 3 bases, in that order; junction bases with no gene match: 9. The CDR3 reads CASSENRDRKFNQPQHF. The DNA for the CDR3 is TGTGCCAGCAGTGAAAACAGGGACAGGAAATTCAATCAGCCCCAGCATTTT.

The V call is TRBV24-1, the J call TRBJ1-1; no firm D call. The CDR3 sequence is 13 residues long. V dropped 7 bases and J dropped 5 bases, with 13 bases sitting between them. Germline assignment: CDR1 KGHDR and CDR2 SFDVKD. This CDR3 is CATREAQWTEAFF. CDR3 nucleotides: TGTGCCACCAGAGAGGCTCAATGGACTGAAGCTTTCTTT.